Below, 27 T cell receptor beta chains from the same sample are listed, as sequenced in a study of OX40 agonist ivuxolimab in advanced cancers. Sequencing was performed with immunoSEQ multiplex PCR; in TCRdb, only in-frame clones are kept and a portion is missing. The sample consists of around 44,000 clones, around nine tenths of them appearing once. Sequenced here: CD4+ or CD8+ T cells sorted from blood, sampled in a trial of the OX40 agonist ivuxolimab. These receptors originate from an adult with an advanced solid tumor such as melanoma, head and neck, liver or kidney cancer.

The V and J genes are TRBV4-1 and TRBJ2-1; 7 bases are a match to TRBD2. The germline gives CDR1 MGHRA, CDR2 YSYEKL. V lost 1 base, J lost 7 bases, and 7 bases stayed unmatched. This CDR3 has 15 residues. The CDR3 sequence: CASSQAGRAGNEQFF. CDR3 in DNA: TGCGCCAGCAGCCAAGCGGGGAGGGCCGGAAATGAGCAGTTCTTC.

This clone was observed a single time. CDR3 loop: CASSGRGRGARDQYF. The CDR3 DNA is TGTGCCAGCAGCGGCCGGGGGCGGGGGGCCCGAGACCAGTACTTC. This rearrangement joins TRBV6-6 to TRBJ2-5, with 8 bases identical to TRBD2. The junction had 16 bases not matched to a gene; V was cut back by 6 bases and J by 10 bases. Germline V gene lookup returns CDR1 MNHNY and CDR2 SVGAGI (reference sequence). The CDR3 contains 15 residues.

The chain links TRBV10-3 to TRBJ2-7, with 7 bases matching TRBD2. V was pared by 0 bases and J by 3 bases, with 2 bases of the junction left unmatched. Germline values: CDR1 ENHRY, CDR2 SYGVKD. There are 14 residues in the CDR3. CDR3 in DNA: TGTGCCATCAGTGAGTCCGGCGGGAGCTACGAGCAGTACTTC. It yields the protein CAISESGGSYEQYF.

This clone was seen only once. The gene calls are TRBV6-6 and TRBJ2-3, with TRBD1 identical over 9 bases. There are 15 residues in the CDR3. Trimming removed 4 bases from V and 3 bases from J; junction bases left unmatched: 5. In germline, CDR1 is MNHNY, CDR2 SVGAGI (reference sequence). CDR3 in DNA: TGTGCCAGCAGTTTGGGACAGGGCGTTACAGATACGCAGTATTTT. This codes for CASSLGQGVTDTQYF.

The V gene is TRBV5-5, the J gene TRBJ2-2; D uncertain. Looked up from germline, CDR1 is SGHKS and CDR2 is YYEKEE (reference sequence). The CDR3 spans 12 residues. Trimming took off 3 bases at V and 4 bases at J, with 4 bases between the two ends. Here the CDR3 DNA reads TGTGCCAGCAGCTCATCCACCGGGGAGCTGTTTTTT. Translating gives CASSSSTGELFF. The complete variable domain, with remaining parts taken from reference TRBV5-5 and TRBJ2-2, reads DAGVTQSPTHLIKTRGQQVTLRCSPISGHKSVSWYQQVLGQGPQFIFQYYEKEERGRGNFPDRFSARQFPNYSSELNVNALLLGDSALYLCASSSSTGELFFGEGSRLTVL.

Comment on this clone: One end of the junction fails to match germline, which may point to a read error. The chain is built from TRBV19 and TRBJ2-3; 12 positions agree with TRBD2. CDR1 is LNHDA, CDR2 SQIVND, per germline (reference sequence). The CDR3 is made up of 17 amino acids. CDR3 nucleotides: TGTGCCAGTAGTATTGGAGGGGGAACTAGCGGGAGGACCCTGCTTGATTTT. Residues: CASSIGGGTSGRTLLDF.

The chain employs TRBV6-1 and TRBJ2-2; D ambiguous. The CDR3 extends over 15 amino acids. The germline V and J ends were trimmed by 0 bases and 2 bases, with 7 bases remaining between them. Germline V gene lookup returns CDR1 MNHNS and CDR2 SASEGT. This CDR3 is CASSEAWVNTGELFF. The DNA for the CDR3 is TGTGCCAGCAGTGAAGCATGGGTAAACACCGGGGAGCTGTTTTTT.

This chain connects TRBV6-6 to TRBJ1-5; maybe TRBD1 (6 bases). There are 15 residues in the CDR3. V lost 8 bases, J lost 1 base, and 15 bases lay in between. Germline V gives CDR1 MNHNY, CDR2 SVGAGI (reference sequence). CDR3 residues: CASLRGGGSNQPQHF. For the CDR3, the DNA is TGTGCCAGCCTCCGAGGGGGGGGGAGCAATCAGCCCCAGCATTTT.

The chain uses TRBV4-1 and TRBJ2-5; 10 bases map to TRBD1. The CDR3 contains 15 residues. Germline V lookup: CDR1 MGHRA, CDR2 YSYEKL. The ends lost 4 bases at V and 0 bases at J; junction bases unmatched: 2. The CDR3 region has the DNA TGCGCCAGCAGCCGGGACAGGGGCGACCAAGAGACCCAGTACTTC. Translation: CASSRDRGDQETQYF.

CDR3 DNA: TGTGCCAGTAGTATGGCCTTTCTCGGGAACACCATATATTTT. Its protein is CASSMAFLGNTIYF. The rearrangement joins TRBV19 to TRBJ1-3; D ambiguous. Trimming removed 3 bases from V and 7 bases from J, with 13 bases in between. Per the germline V gene, CDR1 is LNHDA and CDR2 is SQIVND (reference sequence). The CDR3 spans 14 residues.

This chain links TRBV6-1 with TRBJ2-1; TRBD1 agrees at 12 bases. V gave up 3 bases and J gave up 5 bases; unmatched junction bases: 2. This CDR3 region has 15 residues. Germline assignment: CDR1 MNHNS and CDR2 SASEGT. CDR3 protein: CASSEGQGANNEQFF. CDR3 DNA sequence: TGTGCCAGCAGTGAGGGACAGGGGGCAAACAATGAGCAGTTCTTC.

The V call is TRBV2, the J call TRBJ2-7, with 12 bases fitting TRBD2. The V gene's germline CDR1 is SNHLY and CDR2 FYNNEI. This CDR3 spans 15 amino acids. Trimming took 5 bases from V and 3 from J; bases not matched to a gene: 5. The chain's CDR3 is CASSLLAGGSYEQYF. The CDR3 nucleotides read TGTGCCAGCAGTTTACTAGCGGGAGGTAGCTACGAGCAGTACTTC.

This clone was seen only once. The rearrangement joins TRBV11-2 to TRBJ1-5; D remains ambiguous. The CDR3 has 16 amino acids. The V gene lost 2 bases and the J gene lost 0 bases, with 11 bases spanning the gap. Germline CDR1 SGHAT, CDR2 FQNNGV. The CDR3 spells CASSLTTYYSNQPQHF. CDR3 sequence (DNA): TGTGCCAGCAGCTTAACGACATATTATAGCAATCAGCCCCAGCATTTT.

This rearrangement joins TRBV5-4 to TRBJ2-1; D is ambiguous. Deletions cut 7 bases from V and 2 bases from J, with 22 bases between. The CDR3 is 17 residues long. Germline lookup yields CDR1 SGHNT and CDR2 YYREEE (reference sequence). The CDR3 coding sequence is TGTGCCAGCGTATCCCTGCGCCCAGGACGGACCTACAATGAGCAGTTCTTC. Protein product: CASVSLRPGRTYNEQFF.

CDR3 nucleotide sequence: TGTGCCAGCAGACAGACATATAGCAATCAGCCCCAGCATTTT. Its translation: CASRQTYSNQPQHF. The gene calls are TRBV6-1 and TRBJ1-5; D is uncertain. Germline V CDR1 and CDR2: MNHNS, SASEGT. The CDR3 runs 14 residues. V lost 6 bases to trimming and J lost 0 bases, with 9 bases between them.

V is TRBV13 and J is TRBJ2-1, with D tentatively TRBD1 (6 bases). CDR1 is PRHDT, CDR2 FYEKMQ, per germline (reference sequence). Trimming pared 6 bases from V and 0 bases from J, leaving 12 bases between. The CDR3 has 15 amino acids. The CDR3 protein is CASSSDRSSYNEQFF. The CDR3 DNA sequence: TGTGCCAGCAGTTCTGACAGGAGCTCCTACAATGAGCAGTTCTTC.

The CDR3 region has the DNA TGTGCCAGCAGCCAAGATGATAGGGCTGGGGTGAGGAGTGAAAAACTGTTTTTT. It yields the protein CASSQDDRAGVRSEKLFF. This rearrangement joins TRBV14 to TRBJ1-4; the D is unclear. CDR1 SGHDN and CDR2 FVKESK come from the germline V gene. This CDR3 comprises 18 residues. Trimming removed 0 bases at V and 7 bases at J, with 21 bases between. Variable domain in full (rest from reference TRBV14 and TRBJ1-4): EAGVTQFPSHSVIEKGQTVTLRCDPISGHDNLYWYRRVMGKEIKFLLHFVKESKQDESGMPNNRFLAERTGGTYSTLKVQPAELEDSGVYFCASSQDDRAGVRSEKLFFGSGTQLSVL.

V is TRBV5-6 and J is TRBJ2-7; D is uncertain. Looked up from germline, CDR1 is SGHDT and CDR2 is YYEEEE. V lost 4 bases to trimming and J lost 0 bases, with 14 bases between them. This CDR3 has 15 amino acids. As DNA, the CDR3 is TGTGCCAGCAGCCTGGGCGTCCCCCTCTCCTACGAGCAGTACTTC. Translated, it gives CASSLGVPLSYEQYF.

The chain couples TRBV6-5 to TRBJ1-2; TRBD1 aligns across 7 bases. Unmatched junction bases numbered 10, after V lost 7 bases and J lost 2 bases. Germline V gene lookup returns CDR1 MNHEY and CDR2 SVGAGI. The CDR3 is 15 amino acids. The CDR3 DNA sequence: TGTGCCAGCAAGGGGGAACGACAGGGCAACTATGGCTACACCTTC. Protein product: CASKGERQGNYGYTF.

The chain links TRBV2 to TRBJ1-6; D not resolved. The CDR3 covers 14 residues. Germline-derived CDR1 and CDR2 are SNHLY and FYNNEI. V was clipped by 4 bases and J by 5 bases, with 9 bases between them. Written as DNA, the CDR3 is TGTGCCAGCAGTGCCGAGACTGATAATTCACCCCTCCACTTT. Its translation: CASSAETDNSPLHF.

This chain links TRBV11-2 with TRBJ2-3, with D unclear. Per the germline V gene, CDR1 is SGHAT and CDR2 is FQNNGV. The germline V and J ends were trimmed by 0 bases and 2 bases, with 6 bases remaining between them. The CDR3 has 14 residues. The CDR3 sequence: CASSLDEATDTQYF. CDR3 in DNA: TGTGCCAGCAGCTTAGATGAGGCCACAGATACGCAGTATTTT.

The V call is TRBV19, the J call TRBJ1-2; 8 nucleotides line up with TRBD1. The CDR3 is 13 amino acids. V dropped 11 bases and J dropped 5; count of bases not matched to a gene: 10. The germline V gene encodes CDR1 LNHDA and CDR2 SQIVND (reference sequence). The CDR3 reads CAARTGLTYGYTF. The DNA for the CDR3 is TGTGCCGCACGGACAGGGCTCACTTATGGCTACACCTTC.

V is TRBV7-3 and J is TRBJ2-3, with TRBD1 as a possible D gene (5 bases). V was trimmed by 5 bases and J by 9 bases, leaving 15 bases between them. Germline CDR1 reads SGHTA; CDR2 reads FQGTGA. The CDR3 consists of 13 residues. The CDR3 region is CASSPQGESTQYF. DNA for the CDR3: TGTGCCAGCAGCCCCCAGGGTGAAAGCACGCAGTATTTT.

The genes are TRBV10-3 and TRBJ1-3; unclear D gene. V was clipped by 7 bases and J by 4 bases, with 11 bases between them. This CDR3 comprises 13 residues. CDR1 is ENHRY, CDR2 SYGVKD, per germline. The CDR3 DNA is TGTGCCATCACTAGTGGGGAGGGAAACACCATATATTTT. This sequence encodes CAITSGEGNTIYF.

The chain links TRBV11-3 to TRBJ2-2, with 9 nucleotides matching TRBD2. Germline-derived CDR1 and CDR2 are SGHNT and YENEEA. The CDR3 loop spans 16 amino acids. The V segment lost 5 bases and the J segment 5 bases; nucleotides outside the gene matches: 9. In DNA form, the CDR3 reads TGTGCCAGCAGCCTTCGACTAGCGGTTCAAACCGGGGAGCTGTTTTTT. Amino acids: CASSLRLAVQTGELFF.

This clone came up once. V gene TRBV14 combines with J gene TRBJ2-7, with D perhaps TRBD1 or TRBD2 (5 bases each). V lost 2 bases, J lost 2 bases, and 16 bases lay in between. Germline-derived CDR1 and CDR2 are SGHDN and FVKESK. The CDR3 totals 16 residues. The CDR3, as DNA: TGTGCCAGCAGCCAAATTGAGGGGAGAGGGGCCTACGAGCAGTACTTC. It translates to CASSQIEGRGAYEQYF.

Only a few counts were recorded for this clone. Other DNA sequences from this sample encode an identical CDR3 as well. This sequence joins TRBV7-2 and TRBJ2-5; no reliable D call. Trimming removed 5 bases from V and 1 base from J, with 8 bases in between. The CDR3 spans 13 residues. CDR1 is SGHTA, CDR2 FQGNSA, per germline. The CDR3 region is CASSGGPQETQYF. The CDR3 DNA reads TGTGCCAGCAGCGGCGGACCCCAAGAGACCCAGTACTTC.